The 31 T cell receptor beta chains in this list originate from one sample, sequenced in a study of blood T cells in healthy people across ages. A second PCR, run for roughly 7 to 11 cycles, used a sample-barcoded 5' primer plus a J-beta primer mix. A single record per CDR3 protein comes from TCRdb applying MiXCR to the 5' RACE reads. Altogether approximately 900,000 distinct CDR3 sequences are present, under 35% being singletons, with the ten largest covering roughly 10%. The data also belong to a second study, concerning T cells of mothers and their children.

The sample consisted of blood. These receptors came from a woman in her forties in good health.

This clonotype was detected many times. The chain joins TRBV4-3 to TRBJ2-5; TRBD1 aligns across 8 bases. There are 15 residues in the CDR3. The V gene end was trimmed by 3 bases and the J gene end by 2 bases; junction bases not matched to a gene: 5. In germline, CDR1 is LGHNA, CDR2 YSLEER. The CDR3 coding sequence is TGCGCCAGCAGCCAGGCCGGGACAGGTCAAGAGACCCAGTACTTC. Translated: CASSQAGTGQETQYF.

This chain connects TRBV6-1 to TRBJ1-1, with D possibly TRBD1 on 5 matching bases. V lost 2 bases and J lost 7, with 17 bases in between. This CDR3 has 15 amino acids. Germline assignment: CDR1 MNHNS and CDR2 SASEGT. CDR3 DNA sequence: TGTGCCAGCAGTGAAATGGGGCGGCGGGATGTTGAAGCTTTCTTT. Protein product: CASSEMGRRDVEAFF.

This clonotype was detected ten times or more. The gene calls are TRBV12-3 or TRBV12-4 and TRBJ2-1, with TRBD2 identical over 9 bases. V shed 6 bases and J 2 bases; nucleotides not matched to a gene: 2. This CDR3 is built from 14 residues. The CDR3 protein is CASRGLATYNEQFF. CDR3 sequence (DNA): TGTGCCAGCAGGGGACTAGCCACCTACAATGAGCAGTTCTTC.

The sample holds a few counts of this clonotype. The V gene is TRBV11-2, the J gene TRBJ2-1, with D maybe TRBD1 (5 bases). V gave up 4 bases and J gave up 8 bases, with 12 bases separating them. The germline CDR1 and CDR2 sequences are SGHAT and FQNNGV. The CDR3 covers 13 residues. The CDR3 protein is CASSWGVLDEQFF. The CDR3 DNA is TGTGCCAGCAGCTGGGGCGTTTTGGATGAGCAGTTCTTC.

The chain joins TRBV6-6 to TRBJ1-2; D might be TRBD1 (5 bases). Germline V gene data show CDR1 as MNHNY and CDR2 as SVGAGI (reference sequence). The CDR3 is 15 residues long. The V end lost 6 bases, the J end lost 3 bases, and 17 bases lay between the germline ends. The CDR3, as DNA: TGTGCCAGCAGCCGACCCCAGGGAGGGGACTATGGCTACACCTTC. Protein product: CASSRPQGGDYGYTF.

For this clonotype: The junction and the germline gene differ at one end; a read error may be behind it. V gene TRBV12-3 or TRBV12-4 combines with J gene TRBJ1-1, with D unclear. This CDR3 is built from 13 residues. In DNA, the CDR3 is TGTACCAGCGGTGCAGCGGCGAACACTGAAGCTTTCTTT. Its translation is CTSGAAANTEAFF.

This clonotype has a handful of counts. The chain links TRBV3-1 to TRBJ2-5; 8 nucleotides line up with TRBD2. The CDR3 runs 16 residues. Germline V gives CDR1 LGHDT, CDR2 YNNKEL (reference sequence). J lost 7 bases, V lost 4 bases, and 14 bases had no gene match. DNA for the CDR3: TGTGCCAGCAGCCTCCTAAGCGCGGGGGGATTTGGGACCCAGTACTTC. It specifies CASSLLSAGGFGTQYF.

Of note for this clonotype: The junction departs from germline at one end; a sequencing error may be responsible. This chain uses TRBV7-2 with TRBJ1-5, with D perhaps matching TRBD1 (5 bases). CDR3 size: 16 residues. In germline, CDR1 is SGHTA, CDR2 FQGNSA. The CDR3: CAGSLDSSYSDQPQHF. CDR3 coding DNA: TGTGCCGGCAGCTTAGACAGCAGTTATAGCGATCAGCCCCAGCATTTT.

For this clonotype: This may be a read error, as it is one base from a much larger clone. The rearrangement links TRBV7-6 to TRBJ1-2; the D gene is possibly TRBD1 (5 bases). This CDR3 is built from 12 residues. In germline, CDR1 is SGHVS, CDR2 FNYEAQ. DNA of the CDR3: TGTGCCGGCAGCCCGCAGGGTCGCAGCTACACCTTC. Protein product: CAGSPQGRSYTF.

The DNA of the CDR3 is TGTGCCAGCTCACCCGACGGGGGGCTTAAAGCTTTCTTT. It encodes CASSPDGGLKAFF. The genes are TRBV18 and TRBJ1-1, with TRBD1 as a possible D gene (6 bases). CDR1 KGHSH and CDR2 LQKENI come from the germline V gene. The CDR3 totals 13 residues. V lost 3 bases to trimming and J lost 9 bases, with 14 bases between them. Drawing the rest from reference TRBV18 and TRBJ1-1, the complete variable domain is NAGVMQNPRHLVRRRGQEARLRCSPMKGHSHVYWYRQLPEEGLKFMVYLQKENIIDESGMPKERFSAEFPKEGPSILRIQQVVRGDSAAYFCASSPDGGLKAFFGQGTRLTVV.

This clonotype was picked up many times. The chain is built from TRBV7-2 and TRBJ2-7, with a weak D call TRBD1 (5 bases). V was pared by 2 bases and J by 2 bases, with 16 bases between. The CDR3 spans 16 residues. Looked up from germline, CDR1 is SGHTA and CDR2 is FQGNSA. CDR3 protein: CASSLSQALTTYEQYF. For the CDR3, the DNA is TGTGCCAGCAGCTTATCACAGGCTCTTACTACCTACGAGCAGTACTTC.

The CDR3 bases are TGCAGCGCGGCCCAGGGAGGGGGCTACACCTTC. This codes for CSAAQGGGYTF. The chain couples TRBV29-1 to TRBJ1-2, with a possible D match to TRBD1 (5 bases). Germline values: CDR1 SQVTM, CDR2 ANQGSEA. Trimming removed 7 bases from V and 8 bases from J, with 14 bases in between. The CDR3 is 11 amino acids.

Only a few counts were recorded for this clonotype. The chain couples TRBV5-1 to TRBJ2-7, with D possibly being TRBD1 (5 bases). Trimming cost V 0 bases and J 6 bases, with 13 bases left between them. Germline CDR1 SGHRS, CDR2 YFSETQ. The CDR3 spans 14 residues. CDR3 DNA: TGCGCCAGCAGCTTGGCGACCGACAGTTCCGAGCAGTACTTC. It specifies CASSLATDSSEQYF.

This clonotype was observed at least ten times. The genes are TRBV12-3 or TRBV12-4 and TRBJ2-7, with 14 bases fitting TRBD2. V shed 1 base and J 7 bases; nucleotides not matched to a gene: 3. This CDR3 contains 15 residues. CDR3 region: CASSLGLAGGREQYF. The CDR3 bases are TGTGCCAGCAGTTTAGGACTAGCGGGGGGGCGTGAGCAGTACTTC.

This clonotype was found once. Relative to the germline gene, one junction end is altered; a read error may explain this. The chain has TRBV28 and TRBJ2-5; 8 positions agree with TRBD1. Germline-derived CDR1 and CDR2 are MDHEN and SYDVKM. The CDR3 covers 18 residues. The CDR3 DNA is TGTGCCAGCAGTTTATGGCCCCTATCCGGGCAGGGGGCAGAGGCCCAGTACTTC. This codes for CASSLWPLSGQGAEAQYF.

The rearrangement uses TRBV6-5 and TRBJ2-1; 13 nucleotides match TRBD2. Germline CDR1 MNHEY, CDR2 SVGAGI. The CDR3 has 16 amino acids. After removal of 2 bases from V and 7 bases from J, the junction contained 5 bases not matched to a gene. Here the CDR3 reads CASSYPGLAGRNEQFF. CDR3 sequence (DNA): TGTGCCAGCAGTTACCCGGGACTAGCGGGGAGGAATGAGCAGTTCTTC.

This clonotype was observed at least ten times. V gene TRBV6-6 combines with J gene TRBJ2-1; TRBD1 is a possible D gene (6 bases). There are 13 residues in the CDR3. CDR1 and CDR2 (germline): MNHNY, SVGAGI (reference sequence). Trimming shortened V by 5 bases and J by 4 bases, and 9 bases separated the two germline ends. The CDR3 protein is CASSQTGYNEQFF. Written as DNA, the CDR3 is TGTGCCAGCAGTCAAACAGGGTACAATGAGCAGTTCTTC.

This clonotype occurred once. A much larger clonotype is one base distant, so this may be a read error. The chain links TRBV15 to TRBJ2-1, with 8 bases aligning to TRBD2. With the DNA end fitting TRBJ2-7 better, the J assignment may be wrong. This CDR3 comprises 14 residues. Germline CDR1 is LNHNV and CDR2 is YYDKDF (reference sequence). The CDR3 DNA reads TGTGCCACGAGTACCGGGAGGGCCTACAATGAGCAGTACTTC. This translates into CATSTGRAYNEQYF.

This clonotype was observed many times. The chain employs TRBV7-9 and TRBJ2-3; D may be TRBD2 (5 bases). CDR1 SEHNR and CDR2 FQNEAQ come from the germline V gene (reference sequence). The CDR3 totals 16 residues. V dropped 5 bases and J dropped 2 bases, with 17 bases sitting between them. The CDR3 loop is CASSLRAIVDTDTQYF. CDR3 DNA sequence: TGTGCCAGCAGCCTGAGGGCGATCGTGGACACAGATACGCAGTATTTT.

As DNA, the CDR3 is TGCAGTGCTAGAGCCGGCGGGCGGCACTACGAGCAGTACTTC. Translated, it gives CSARAGGRHYEQYF. The chain recombines TRBV20-1 with TRBJ2-7, with D possibly matching TRBD2 (5 bases). CDR1 is DFQATT, CDR2 SNEGSKA, per germline (reference sequence). V shed 1 base and J shed 3 bases, with 13 bases lying between them. This CDR3 spans 14 amino acids.

This rearrangement joins TRBV12-5 to TRBJ2-1; 8 nucleotides match TRBD1. V shed 3 bases and J 1 base; nucleotides not matched to a gene: 2. The V gene's germline CDR1 is LGHNT and CDR2 FRNRAP. The CDR3 spans 15 residues. The DNA of the CDR3 is TGTGCTAGTGGTTTTGACAGGGGTTCCTACAATGAGCAGTTCTTC. This gives the protein CASGFDRGSYNEQFF.

About this clonotype itself: This may arise from a read error, as a much more abundant clone is one base away. This chain links TRBV29-1 with TRBJ2-5, with D unresolved. Germline CDR1 and CDR2: SQVTM and ANQGSEA. V was clipped by 7 bases and J by 6 bases, with 15 bases between them. The CDR3 extends over 12 amino acids. The CDR3: CSALPVEKTQYF. Written as DNA, the CDR3 is TGCAGCGCCTTGCCAGTTGAAAAGACCCAGTACTTC.

This clonotype showed up just a few times. This rearrangement joins TRBV5-4 to TRBJ2-4, with D tentatively TRBD2 (7 bases). CDR3 length: 12 residues. Germline CDR1 SGHNT, CDR2 YYREEE (reference sequence). Trimming shortened V by 4 bases and J by 15 bases, and 17 bases separated the two germline ends. The CDR3 region is CASSRDSGEGYF. The CDR3 nucleotides are TGTGCCAGCAGCCGGGACTCAGGGGAGGGGTACTTC.

The CDR3 region is CSARDTPGNQPQHF. The CDR3 DNA reads TGCAGTGCTAGAGATACCCCTGGCAATCAGCCCCAGCATTTT. V gene TRBV20-1 combines with J gene TRBJ1-5; D is unresolved. The CDR3 is 14 amino acids. The V gene lost 0 bases and the J gene lost 2 bases, with 8 bases spanning the gap. Germline assignment: CDR1 DFQATT and CDR2 SNEGSKA (reference sequence).

CDR3 loop: CASSSRGRGDGYTF. The CDR3 coding sequence is TGCGCCAGCAGCAGCCGTGGCAGGGGTGATGGCTACACCTTC. The V call is TRBV5-1, the J call TRBJ1-2; tentative D call: TRBD1 (6 bases). The germline V gene encodes CDR1 SGHRS and CDR2 YFSETQ. Trimming removed 4 bases from V and 6 bases from J, with 16 bases in between. The CDR3 loop spans 14 amino acids.

This clonotype showed up many times. V usage is TRBV6-5 and J usage is TRBJ1-1, with TRBD1 matching 7 bases. The CDR3 extends over 16 amino acids. Germline CDR1 reads MNHEY; CDR2 reads SVGAGI. The trim removed 5 bases at V and 1 base at J, leaving 10 bases unmatched. In nucleotides, the CDR3 is TGTGCCAGCAGTCTTAGGGACAGACGAGCGAACACTGAAGCTTTCTTT. Translated, it gives CASSLRDRRANTEAFF.

J is TRBJ1-2 and V is TRBV4-3; D remains ambiguous. The V end lost 0 bases, the J end lost 5 bases, and 7 bases lay between the germline ends. The CDR3 consists of 13 residues. Germline lookup yields CDR1 LGHNA and CDR2 YSLEER. The CDR3 DNA sequence: TGCGCCAGCAGCCAAGACAGGCTATATGGCTACACCTTC. Translating gives CASSQDRLYGYTF.

This chain uses TRBV5-1 with TRBJ2-3, with TRBD1 identical over 7 bases. Losses at the gene ends were 0 bases for V and 4 bases for J; bases not matched to a gene: 5. Germline CDR1 is SGHRS and CDR2 is YFSETQ. The CDR3 is made up of 15 amino acids. For the CDR3, the DNA is TGCGCCAGCAGCTTGGAAGGGGGCTGGGCAGATACGCAGTATTTT. It codes for CASSLEGGWADTQYF.

On this clonotype: Mismatch with germline at one junction end may stem from a read error. The chain uses TRBV7-9 and TRBJ2-7, with D perhaps TRBD2 (5 bases). CDR1 and CDR2 (germline): SEHNR, FQNEAQ (reference sequence). The CDR3 sequence is 12 residues long. CDR3 protein: CVSSLEGWEQYF. CDR3 nucleotide sequence: TGTGTCAGCAGCTTAGAGGGATGGGAGCAGTACTTC.

Of note for this clonotype: This clone may be a read error of a much larger clone one base away. The rearrangement links TRBV29-1 to TRBJ2-3; 7 bases fit TRBD2. The CDR3 has 14 amino acids. Germline CDR1 and CDR2: SQVTM and ANQGSEA. The CDR3 bases are TGCAGCGGTGCAAGCGGGGTCAGCATAGATACGCAGTATTTT. Translation: CSGASGVSIDTQYF.

This chain joins TRBV7-9 and TRBJ2-4; 9 bases are a match to TRBD1. The CDR3 has 14 amino acids. Germline trimming cut 4 bases from V and 3 bases from J; bases unmatched to any gene: 1. The germline V gene encodes CDR1 SEHNR and CDR2 FQNEAQ (reference sequence). This CDR3 is CASSSDRGKNIQYF. CDR3 DNA: TGTGCCAGCAGCTCGGACAGGGGCAAAAACATTCAGTACTTC.